These 30 T cell receptor beta chains share one sample of origin, sequenced in a study of a mutant IDH1 vaccine in newly diagnosed glioma. The repertoire was sequenced with immunoSEQ multiplex PCR; TCRdb's copy has only in-frame clones and lacks some. The sample includes 70,000 to 90,000 clones, 90% to 95% seen only once; the top ten take roughly 0.56%. The time point here: week 5, during vaccination. A 20-mer mutant IDH1 peptide at 300 ug was injected subcutaneously with topical imiquimod. Their target antigens are unknown. The starting material was PBMCs, obtained from a glioma patient whose treatment included an IDH1 peptide vaccine. These TCRs come from a woman between 50 and 59 years old with glioma.

This clone was recorded once. The rearrangement uses TRBV2 and TRBJ2-7; 12 nucleotides agree with TRBD1. The CDR3 extends over 14 amino acids. V shed 5 bases and J 6 bases; nucleotides not matched to a gene: 5. Germline V CDR1 and CDR2: SNHLY, FYNNEI. The CDR3: CASSTGTGGGEQYF. In DNA, the CDR3 is TGTGCCAGCAGTACCGGGACAGGGGGCGGCGAGCAGTACTTC.

This clone appeared a few times. This chain joins TRBV7-3 and TRBJ1-6; D is possibly TRBD1 (6 bases). Per the germline V gene, CDR1 is SGHTA and CDR2 is FQGTGA. The CDR3 contains 15 residues. The V and J ends lost 1 base and 9 bases respectively, with 13 bases between them. In nucleotides, the CDR3 is TGTGCCAGCAGCTTAATGGGGGGCGGAGGTTCACCCCTCCACTTT. It encodes CASSLMGGGGSPLHF.

The chain has TRBV10-3 and TRBJ1-1; D unresolved. V gave up 2 bases and J gave up 1 base, with 8 bases separating them. The CDR3 runs to 14 residues. Germline CDR1 is ENHRY and CDR2 is SYGVKD. CDR3 in DNA: TGTGCCATCAGTGAGGTTCGGGGGAACACTGAAGCTTTCTTT. It translates to CAISEVRGNTEAFF.

The rearrangement links TRBV6-6 to TRBJ2-7, with unresolved D. Germline V lookup: CDR1 MNHNY, CDR2 SVGAGI (reference sequence). The CDR3 sequence is 14 residues long. Deletions cut 6 bases from V and 1 base from J, with 13 bases between. CDR3 sequence reads: CASSPRAFSYEQYF. CDR3 DNA sequence: TGTGCCAGCAGCCCCCGGGCTTTTTCCTACGAGCAGTACTTC.

This rearrangement joins TRBV15 to TRBJ1-1; D is possibly TRBD1 (5 bases). V was trimmed by 0 bases and J by 5 bases, leaving 13 bases between them. The CDR3 has 15 residues. Germline CDR1 and CDR2: LNHNV and YYDKDF (reference sequence). CDR3 in DNA: TGTGCCACCAGCAGAGATAGGAGGGCAGGGACTGAAGCTTTCTTT. Translating gives CATSRDRRAGTEAFF.

This clone was counted a single time. The rearrangement uses TRBV5-4 and TRBJ1-5, with D unclear. The CDR3 runs to 15 residues. V was clipped by 4 bases and J by 1 base, with 12 bases between them. Per the germline V gene, CDR1 is SGHNT and CDR2 is YYREEE (reference sequence). The CDR3 DNA is TGTGCCAGCAGCCAAGACTACCGGAGCAATCAGCCCCAGCATTTT. Translation gives CASSQDYRSNQPQHF. Based on the CDR3 plus reference TRBV5-4 and TRBJ1-5, the full variable domain is ETGVTQSPTHLIKTRGQQVTLRCSSQSGHNTVSWYQQALGQGPQFIFQYYREEENGRGNFPPRFSGLQFPNYSSELNVNALELDDSALYLCASSQDYRSNQPQHFGDGTRLSIL.

The chain couples TRBV6-6 to TRBJ2-5; tentative D call: TRBD1 (5 bases). Germline V CDR1 and CDR2: MNHNY, SVGAGI (reference sequence). Trimming cost V 4 bases and J 4 bases, with 10 bases left between them. CDR3 size: 13 residues. CDR3 nucleotides: TGTGCCAGCAGTTGGGGCCCTGGAGAGACCCAGTACTTC. It encodes CASSWGPGETQYF.

The rearrangement uses TRBV7-3 and TRBJ1-6; 7 bases map to TRBD1. CDR3 length: 13 amino acids. Germline values: CDR1 SGHTA, CDR2 FQGTGA. V was pared by 5 bases and J by 11 bases, with 6 bases of the junction left unmatched. This CDR3 reads CASSPTTGTPLHF. CDR3 nucleotides: TGTGCCAGCAGCCCAACGACAGGGACACCCCTCCACTTT.

This rearrangement joins TRBV7-3 to TRBJ2-1, with a weak D call TRBD2 (6 bases). Trimming removed 2 bases from V and 2 bases from J, with 10 bases in between. The CDR3 has 15 residues. Germline V lookup: CDR1 SGHTA, CDR2 FQGTGA. The DNA for the CDR3 is TGTGCCAGCAGCTTAGGAGGGAGCCCCTACAATGAGCAGTTCTTC. It is translated as CASSLGGSPYNEQFF.

This chain uses TRBV4-1 with TRBJ2-1, with D unresolved. Germline V gives CDR1 MGHRA, CDR2 YSYEKL. Trimming shortened V by 4 bases and J by 1 base, and 5 bases separated the two germline ends. The CDR3 is made up of 13 amino acids. As DNA, the CDR3 is TGCGCCAGCAGCCCCGGGTCCTACAATGAGCAGTTCTTC. It encodes CASSPGSYNEQFF.

V usage is TRBV28 and J usage is TRBJ2-2; 7 bases agree with TRBD1. Germline V gene sequence: CDR1 MDHEN, CDR2 SYDVKM. The CDR3 loop spans 14 amino acids. The V gene end was trimmed by 5 bases and the J gene end by 7 bases; junction bases not matched to a gene: 7. The CDR3 nucleotides read TGTGCCAGCAGTAACGACAGGGACATCGGGGAGCTGTTTTTT. Protein: CASSNDRDIGELFF.

This rearrangement joins TRBV10-2 to TRBJ2-1; 7 positions match TRBD2. CDR1 is WSHSY, CDR2 SAAADI, per germline. After removal of 10 bases from V and 3 bases from J, the junction contained 6 bases not matched to a gene. The CDR3 extends over 13 amino acids. The CDR3 reads CATGLGNYNEQFF. In nucleotides, the CDR3 is TGCGCCACCGGACTAGGAAACTACAATGAGCAGTTCTTC.

This chain uses TRBV28 with TRBJ2-7; tentatively, D is TRBD1 (6 bases). Germline CDR1 reads MDHEN; CDR2 reads SYDVKM. CDR3 length: 13 amino acids. Between the trimmed V and J ends, which lost 8 bases and 1 base, there was a span of 12 bases. CDR3 protein: CASRGHLSYEQYF. CDR3 DNA: TGTGCCAGCCGGGGACACCTTTCCTACGAGCAGTACTTC. The full variable domain, with the rest looked up from reference TRBV28 and TRBJ2-7, is DVKVTQSSRYLVKRTGEKVFLECVQDMDHENMFWYRQDPGLGLRLIYFSYDVKMKEKGDIPEGYSVSREKKERFSLILESASTNQTSMYLCASRGHLSYEQYFGPGTRLTVT.

The V and J genes are TRBV4-2 and TRBJ2-7; D not certain. V lost 0 bases and J lost 2, with 11 bases in between. Germline V gene sequence: CDR1 LGHNA, CDR2 YNFKEQ. This CDR3 spans 15 amino acids. The CDR3 DNA reads TGTGCCAGCAGCCAAGAGAGGACGGGTACCTACGAGCAGTACTTC. The encoded protein is CASSQERTGTYEQYF.

V is TRBV28 and J is TRBJ1-6, with D perhaps TRBD1 (5 bases). The CDR3 is 14 residues long. The V and J ends lost 7 bases and 4 bases respectively, with 11 bases between them. Germline V lookup: CDR1 MDHEN, CDR2 SYDVKM. The CDR3 spells CASNEDTYNSPLHF. The CDR3 nucleotides read TGTGCCAGCAATGAGGACACTTATAATTCACCCCTCCACTTT.

The V call is TRBV6-5, the J call TRBJ2-1; possible D gene TRBD2, 5 bases. CDR1 MNHEY and CDR2 SVGAGI come from the germline V gene. V was trimmed by 8 bases and J by 9 bases, leaving 14 bases between them. The CDR3 loop spans 12 amino acids. CDR3 nucleotide sequence: TGTGCCAGCGGTGGGAGTGTCAGTGAGCAGTTCTTC. Protein: CASGGSVSEQFF.

The V and J genes are TRBV28 and TRBJ2-3; a weak D match, TRBD2 (5 bases). The CDR3 sequence is 16 residues long. Germline V gene lookup returns CDR1 MDHEN and CDR2 SYDVKM. With 3 bases removed from V and 1 base from J, the gap between germline ends came to 14 bases. CDR3 nucleotide sequence: TGTGCCAGCAGTTTTCCTTCGGGGAGAGGCACAGATACGCAGTATTTT. Translation gives CASSFPSGRGTDTQYF.

The chain couples TRBV6-5 to TRBJ1-2, with unresolved D. CDR3 length: 16 amino acids. Germline CDR1 reads MNHEY; CDR2 reads SVGAGI. Trimming stripped 4 bases from V and 10 bases from J, with 25 bases between. As DNA, the CDR3 is TGTGCCAGCAGTTGGAGAATGAACGGACCCCACCGGACCTACACCTTC. Residues: CASSWRMNGPHRTYTF.

This clone has just one count. The rearrangement joins TRBV7-3 to TRBJ2-3; possible D gene TRBD1, 6 bases. The V gene's germline CDR1 is SGHTA and CDR2 FQGTGA. The ends were cut back, 3 bases at V and 1 base at J, with 8 bases in the middle. This CDR3 has 14 amino acids. The CDR3 protein is CASSFAGGTDTQYF. CDR3 nucleotide sequence: TGTGCCAGCAGCTTTGCAGGGGGCACAGATACGCAGTATTTT.

The chain recombines TRBV19 with TRBJ1-5; D gene uncertain. Per the germline V gene, CDR1 is LNHDA and CDR2 is SQIVND (reference sequence). The CDR3 is 15 residues long. The V gene lost 0 bases and the J gene lost 3 bases, with 9 bases spanning the gap. CDR3 in amino acids: CASSIEGRDNQPQHF. Here the CDR3 DNA reads TGTGCCAGTAGTATAGAGGGAAGGGACAATCAGCCCCAGCATTTT.

The chain links TRBV5-1 to TRBJ2-1; weak D call: TRBD2 (6 bases). Germline values: CDR1 SGHRS, CDR2 YFSETQ. The CDR3 length is 14 residues. Between the trimmed V and J ends, which lost 4 bases and 9 bases, there was a span of 17 bases. This chain's CDR3 is CASSHFGGVSEQFF. CDR3 DNA sequence: TGCGCCAGCAGCCATTTCGGGGGAGTGAGTGAGCAGTTCTTC.

In DNA form, the CDR3 reads TGCGCCAGCAGCCAAGGGGGGAGCTCCTACGAGCAGTACTTC. Amino acid sequence: CASSQGGSSYEQYF. The rearrangement links TRBV4-1 to TRBJ2-7; perhaps D is TRBD1 or TRBD2 (5 bases each). The germline V gene encodes CDR1 MGHRA and CDR2 YSYEKL. The CDR3 loop spans 14 amino acids. V dropped 1 base and J dropped 0 bases, with 7 bases sitting between them.

This clone was observed once. The chain has TRBV4-2 and TRBJ2-1, with D perhaps matching TRBD2 (6 bases). The CDR3 totals 17 residues. V was cut by 1 base and J by 4 bases, with 17 bases left in between. The V gene's germline CDR1 is LGHNA and CDR2 YNFKEQ. The CDR3 here is CASSQGGGALVYNEQFF. As DNA, the CDR3 is TGTGCCAGCAGCCAAGGAGGCGGGGCCCTCGTTTACAATGAGCAGTTCTTC.

The genes are TRBV13 and TRBJ2-7; weak D call: TRBD2 (6 bases). The CDR3 is 15 residues long. The germline CDR1 and CDR2 sequences are PRHDT and FYEKMQ (reference sequence). Between the trimmed V and J ends, which lost 5 bases and 4 bases, there was a span of 18 bases. The CDR3, as DNA: TGTGCCAGCAGCCCTCCCACTGGGGGGAGGTACGAGCAGTACTTC. This sequence encodes CASSPPTGGRYEQYF.

As DNA, the CDR3 is TGCAGCGTTGGGGGGGGCCTAGAGTCCTACGAGCAGTACTTC. This encodes CSVGGGLESYEQYF. The chain uses TRBV29-1 and TRBJ2-7, with a weak D call TRBD2 (7 bases). Germline lookup yields CDR1 SQVTM and CDR2 ANQGSEA. The CDR3 consists of 14 residues. Trimming cost V 4 bases and J 1 base, with 14 bases left between them.

The chain couples TRBV19 to TRBJ2-1; TRBD2 agrees at 13 bases. The CDR3 length is 16 residues. With 4 bases clipped from V and 2 bases from J, the junction kept 2 bases outside the gene matches. From germline, CDR1 is LNHDA and CDR2 SQIVND (reference sequence). CDR3 sequence reads: CASSTGLAGAYNEQFF. CDR3 DNA: TGTGCCAGTAGTACCGGACTAGCGGGAGCCTACAATGAGCAGTTCTTC.

V and J are TRBV29-1 and TRBJ2-2; D may match TRBD1 or TRBD2 (6 bases each). The CDR3 length is 18 residues. Germline V gene data show CDR1 as SQVTM and CDR2 as ANQGSEA. The V end was cut by 2 bases, the J end by 4 bases, with 23 bases between. DNA for the CDR3: TGCAGCGTTGAATCAGGGGCGGCGGGGCCGCGGGCCACCGGGGAGCTGTTTTTT. Translation: CSVESGAAGPRATGELFF.

The chain uses TRBV4-1 and TRBJ2-5; 15 bases fit TRBD2. This CDR3 region has 19 residues. CDR1 is MGHRA and CDR2 is YSYEKL in the germline V gene. V lost 6 bases, J lost 7 bases, and 18 bases stayed unmatched. The CDR3 sequence is CASSPGLAGGPLLVGTQYF. DNA for the CDR3: TGCGCCAGCAGTCCCGGACTAGCGGGAGGGCCGTTATTGGTTGGGACCCAGTACTTC.

V is TRBV6-1 and J is TRBJ2-7; D perhaps matches TRBD1 (5 bases). V lost 7 bases, J lost 2 bases, and 9 bases lay in between. The CDR3 spans 12 residues. Looked up from germline, CDR1 is MNHNS and CDR2 is SASEGT. The CDR3 loop is CASKKGTYEQYF. The CDR3 coding sequence is TGTGCCAGCAAGAAGGGGACCTACGAGCAGTACTTC.

The chain links TRBV5-6 to TRBJ1-2, with no clear D. Germline values: CDR1 SGHDT, CDR2 YYEEEE. The CDR3 contains 13 residues. Trimming stripped 4 bases from V and 3 bases from J, with 10 bases between. CDR3 in amino acids: CASSPGVYYGYTF. DNA of the CDR3: TGTGCCAGCAGCCCCGGAGTCTACTATGGCTACACCTTC.